One and the same sample provided the 23 T cell receptor beta chains below, sequenced in a study of T cells during gluten challenge in celiac disease. Lineage-negative, tetramer-binding CD3+ CD4+ cells lacking CD45RA and CD62L but expressing integrin beta7 were gated. Paired single-cell TRA and TRB sequences were amplified by three nested PCRs with multiplexed primers. TCRdb used MiXCR to reprocess the single-cell sequencing reads, holding one entry per CDR3 protein. The table has 300 to 400 distinct CDR3 sequences, 20% to 25% seen once; the top ten hold roughly 48%. The specimen was gluten-specific CD4+ T cells sorted from blood using tetramers, collected at baseline or on day 6, 14 or 28 of gluten challenge (not recorded which). The receptors come from a female donor with celiac disease.

This clonotype is medium-sized (0.01 to 0.1%) by share. This CDR3 is CASSLSGPNTDTQYF. The CDR3 bases are TGCGCCAGCAGCTTGTCCGGCCCAAACACAGATACGCAGTATTTT. The chain is built from TRBV5-1 and TRBJ2-3; the D is unclear. Germline loops: CDR1 SGHRS, CDR2 YFSETQ. CDR3 length: 15 residues. Trimming removed 1 base at V and 2 bases at J, with 11 bases between.

With regard to this clonotype: Relative to the germline gene, one junction end is altered; a read error may explain this. The chain links TRBV18 to TRBJ2-7; 8 nucleotides agree with TRBD2. This CDR3 has 14 residues. Germline CDR1 KGHSH, CDR2 LQKENI. CDR3 DNA: TGTGCCATCTCACTCCTACTAGCGGACTACGAGCAGTACTTC. Its translation: CAISLLLADYEQYF.

This chain connects TRBV7-2 to TRBJ2-2; 14 bases line up with TRBD2. In germline, CDR1 is SGHTA, CDR2 FQGNSA. This CDR3 region has 17 residues. The trim removed 3 bases at V and 7 bases at J, leaving 7 bases unmatched. CDR3 DNA: TGTGCCAGCAGCTTGCCGGGACTAGCGGGGGCGGGCGGGGAGCTGTTTTTT. Translation: CASSLPGLAGAGGELFF. The whole variable domain, filled in from reference TRBV7-2 and TRBJ2-2, reads GAGVSQSPSNKVTEKGKDVELRCDPISGHTALYWYRQSLGQGLEFLIYFQGNSAPDKSGLPSDRFSAERTGGSVSTLTIQRTQQEDSAVYLCASSLPGLAGAGGELFFGEGSRLTVL.

This clonotype ranks as medium-sized. The rearrangement joins TRBV29-1 to TRBJ2-3, with TRBD2 matching over 7 bases. Germline CDR1 is SQVTM and CDR2 is ANQGSEA. This CDR3 has 13 amino acids. The J segment lost 6 bases and the V segment lost 7 bases, leaving 10 bases of the junction unmatched. The CDR3 spells CSAVAGWGDTQYF. The CDR3 DNA reads TGCAGCGCCGTAGCGGGTTGGGGGGATACGCAGTATTTT.

This clonotype was recorded many times. CDR3 protein: CASSTTAQETQYF. CDR3 sequence (DNA): TGTGCCAGCAGCACGACAGCCCAAGAGACCCAGTACTTC. This chain connects TRBV11-2 to TRBJ2-5; D may be TRBD1 (5 bases). The CDR3 sequence is 13 residues long. The V gene lost 5 bases and the J gene lost 1 base, with 8 bases spanning the gap. The germline V gene encodes CDR1 SGHAT and CDR2 FQNNGV.

This clonotype was detected a few times. The chain is built from TRBV5-5 and TRBJ1-1, with D unclear. The CDR3 is 13 amino acids. V lost 4 bases to trimming and J lost 3 bases, with 10 bases between them. CDR1 and CDR2 (germline): SGHKS, YYEKEE (reference sequence). The CDR3 loop reads CASSLSWDTEAFF. Here the CDR3 DNA reads TGTGCCAGCAGCCTATCCTGGGACACTGAAGCTTTCTTT.

The chain joins TRBV5-1 to TRBJ2-1; a possible D gene is TRBD2 (5 bases). This CDR3 has 16 residues. The V end lost 4 bases, the J end lost 0 bases, and 14 bases lay between the germline ends. CDR1 is SGHRS and CDR2 is YFSETQ in the germline V gene. CDR3 loop: CASSPAEVSSYNEQFF. The CDR3 nucleotides read TGCGCCAGCAGCCCAGCGGAGGTTAGCTCCTACAATGAGCAGTTCTTC. Variable domain in full (rest from reference TRBV5-1 and TRBJ2-1): KAGVTQTPRYLIKTRGQQVTLSCSPISGHRSVSWYQQTPGQGLQFLFEYFSETQRNKGNFPGRFSGRQFSNSRSEMNVSTLELGDSALYLCASSPAEVSSYNEQFFGPGTRLTVL.

By share, this clonotype counts as hyperexpanded. V usage is TRBV29-1 and J usage is TRBJ1-6; unclear D gene. This CDR3 has 13 amino acids. Deletions cut 6 bases from V and 8 bases from J, with 14 bases between. CDR1 is SQVTM and CDR2 is ANQGSEA in the germline V gene. CDR3 coding DNA: TGCAGCGTACTGGCAGACTGGGATTCACCCCTCCACTTT. It yields the protein CSVLADWDSPLHF.

The chain carries TRBV12-3 or TRBV12-4 and TRBJ2-5; 11 bases match TRBD2. The CDR3 is made up of 15 amino acids. The V gene end was trimmed by 5 bases and the J gene end by 2 bases; junction bases not matched to a gene: 4. DNA for the CDR3: TGTGCCAGCAGTACCCGACTAGCGGGGCAAGAGACCCAGTACTTC. It yields the protein CASSTRLAGQETQYF.

This clonotype has ten or more counts. This chain links TRBV10-3 with TRBJ2-7; possibly TRBD2 for D (6 bases). Trimming removed 4 bases from V and 0 bases from J, with 7 bases in between. The CDR3 loop spans 13 amino acids. Germline loops: CDR1 ENHRY, CDR2 SYGVKD. DNA of the CDR3: TGTGCCATCAGTGTGGGACTCTCCTACGAGCAGTACTTC. It translates to CAISVGLSYEQYF.

This clonotype qualifies as hyperexpanded. The CDR3 DNA reads TGTGCCTGGAGTCCACAGGGTTGGGACACCGGGGAGCTGTTTTTT. Protein product: CAWSPQGWDTGELFF. The chain employs TRBV30 and TRBJ2-2; D may be TRBD1 (6 bases). Looked up from germline, CDR1 is GTSNPN and CDR2 is SVGIG (reference sequence). Trimming stripped 2 bases from V and 3 bases from J, with 13 bases between. CDR3 length equals 15 residues.

This clonotype has only one observation. Germline is not matched at one junction end, which may reflect a read error. The chain couples TRBV29-1 to TRBJ2-3; tentatively, D is TRBD2 (6 bases). This CDR3 is built from 17 residues. CDR1 is SQVTM, CDR2 ANQGSEA, per germline. The CDR3, as DNA: TGCAGCGTCCTCGTTCTTGTTACGGGGGACGGCACAGATGCGCAGTATTTT. This sequence encodes CSVLVLVTGDGTDAQYF.

J is TRBJ2-4 and V is TRBV7-2; TRBD1 aligns across 7 bases. The germline V gene encodes CDR1 SGHTA and CDR2 FQGNSA. CDR3 length equals 15 residues. Germline trimming cut 5 bases from V and 7 bases from J; bases unmatched to any gene: 11. The CDR3 DNA is TGTGCCAGCAGCATTCGGACAGGTGATGGGAACATTCAGTACTTC. Its protein is CASSIRTGDGNIQYF.

This clonotype is hyperexpanded within its sample. This chain connects TRBV20-1 to TRBJ1-1; 7 bases align to TRBD1. CDR1 and CDR2 from the germline V gene are DFQATT and SNEGSKA (reference sequence). J gave up 3 bases and V 2 bases, and 3 bases lay outside the gene matches. CDR3 length: 13 amino acids. In DNA form, the CDR3 reads TGCAGTGCTAGACAGGGGGTAGACACTGAAGCTTTCTTT. Amino acid sequence: CSARQGVDTEAFF.

The CDR3 region is CSVGGRAGYDYGYTF. The CDR3 DNA sequence: TGCAGCGTTGGCGGGCGGGCCGGTTATGACTATGGCTACACCTTC. This chain uses TRBV29-1 with TRBJ1-2; D is undetermined. Germline V gene sequence: CDR1 SQVTM, CDR2 ANQGSEA. The CDR3 runs to 15 residues. V lost 4 bases, J lost 3 bases, and 18 bases lay in between.

The J gene is TRBJ1-3, the V gene TRBV6-5; D not resolved. The CDR3 covers 13 residues. V was pared by 10 bases and J by 1 base, with 11 bases between. Germline loops: CDR1 MNHEY, CDR2 SVGAGI. CDR3 residues: CATEDFSGNTIYF. DNA for the CDR3: TGTGCCACCGAGGACTTTTCTGGAAACACCATATATTTT.

By frequency in the sample, this clonotype is medium-sized (0.01 to 0.1%). This chain connects TRBV7-2 to TRBJ1-4; perhaps TRBD1 as D (6 bases). V lost 3 bases and J lost 8, with 10 bases in between. This CDR3 comprises 13 residues. CDR1 and CDR2 (germline): SGHTA, FQGNSA. CDR3 sequence (DNA): TGTGCCAGCAGCTTCATACAGGGCGAAAAACTGTTTTTT. Translation gives CASSFIQGEKLFF.

The rearrangement joins TRBV7-2 to TRBJ2-5, with 8 bases fitting TRBD2. J lost 4 bases, V lost 0 bases, and 4 bases had no gene match. CDR3 size: 15 residues. The V gene's germline CDR1 is SGHTA and CDR2 FQGNSA. CDR3 DNA: TGTGCCAGCAGCTTAGCTCGGGGGGGGGGAGAGACCCAGTACTTC. Translation: CASSLARGGGETQYF. Full variable domain (rest looked up from reference TRBV7-2 and TRBJ2-5): GAGVSQSPSNKVTEKGKDVELRCDPISGHTALYWYRQSLGQGLEFLIYFQGNSAPDKSGLPSDRFSAERTGGSVSTLTIQRTQQEDSAVYLCASSLARGGGETQYFGPGTRLLVL.

This clonotype was counted a few times. This sequence joins TRBV7-6 and TRBJ2-5, with D maybe TRBD1 (5 bases). This CDR3 spans 19 amino acids. V was clipped by 3 bases and J by 1 base, with 24 bases between them. Germline V gene sequence: CDR1 SGHVS, CDR2 FNYEAQ. The CDR3 here is CASSFAAQGAEYTQETQYF. The CDR3 DNA follows: TGTGCCAGCAGCTTTGCTGCGCAAGGGGCCGAGTATACCCAAGAGACCCAGTACTTC.

As concerns this clonotype: A much larger clone differs by one base, so this may be a read error. The chain uses TRBV15 and TRBJ1-4; maybe TRBD1 (5 bases). This CDR3 contains 15 residues. V lost 1 base and J lost 10, with 16 bases in between. Germline CDR1 LNHNV, CDR2 YYDKDF (reference sequence). The CDR3 loop is CATSRAGGGGGKLFF. The DNA for the CDR3 is TGTGCCACCAGCAGAGCTGGGGGAGGAGGTGGAAAACTGTTTTTT.

The gene calls are TRBV7-3 and TRBJ1-1, with no clear D. The V gene's germline CDR1 is SGHTA and CDR2 FQGTGA. Trimming left V 3 bases short and J 5 bases short, with 16 bases between. The CDR3 is 15 residues long. The CDR3 spells CASSFSSWGETEAFF. Written as DNA, the CDR3 is TGTGCCAGCAGCTTCTCTAGCTGGGGAGAGACTGAAGCTTTCTTT. The full variable domain, in which reference TRBV7-3 and TRBJ1-1 provide the parts outside the CDR3, is GAGVSQTPSNKVTEKGKYVELRCDPISGHTALYWYRQSLGQGPEFLIYFQGTGAADDSGLPNDRFFAVRPEGSVSTLKIQRTERGDSAVYLCASSFSSWGETEAFFGQGTRLTVV.

This chain uses TRBV7-2 with TRBJ2-2, with no clear D. Germline V CDR1 and CDR2: SGHTA, FQGNSA. Trimming removed 6 bases from V and 8 bases from J, with 16 bases in between. This CDR3 comprises 14 residues. The DNA for the CDR3 is TGTGCCAGCAGTTTTAGCTTCTCGGAGGGGGAGCTGTTTTTT. It encodes CASSFSFSEGELFF. Together with reference TRBV7-2 and TRBJ2-2, the CDR3 gives the full variable domain: GAGVSQSPSNKVTEKGKDVELRCDPISGHTALYWYRQSLGQGLEFLIYFQGNSAPDKSGLPSDRFSAERTGGSVSTLTIQRTQQEDSAVYLCASSFSFSEGELFFGEGSRLTVL.

This clonotype has at least ten counts. V and J are TRBV7-2 and TRBJ2-1; TRBD2 might be the D (5 bases). The CDR3 totals 13 residues. Germline V gene sequence: CDR1 SGHTA, CDR2 FQGNSA. The ends were cut back, 5 bases at V and 7 bases at J, with 12 bases in the middle. CDR3 in amino acids: CASSLSWENEQFF. The DNA for the CDR3 is TGTGCCAGCAGCCTTAGTTGGGAGAATGAGCAGTTCTTC.